The clone carrying this T cell receptor beta chain was seen only a few times. Antigen specificity is unknown. Sequencing targeted expressed TCRB transcripts, as all isolated RNA had been reverse transcribed. There were some 3.6 million reads on average in the naive, central memory and regulatory T cell samples. Sequenced by immunoSEQ multiplex PCR; TCRdb stores in-frame clones only, minus some. The data show over 150,000 clones, around 8% seen once. This entry is derived from a study of beta chain features in type 1 diabetes. The study, taken as a whole, reports: Sampled from patients, naive, central memory and Treg TCRB repertoires appeared more similar than those sampled from healthy donors. Among patients with Type 1 diabetes, TCRB CDR3s were moderately but significantly shorter in every one of the four CD4+ subsets. A definitive answer on HLA type influencing TCRB rearrangement was not reached here. A potential PCR bias toward shorter templates would be equal in patient and control samples.

With 1 base clipped from V and 6 bases from J, the junction kept 5 bases outside the gene matches. The CDR3 consists of 15 residues. CDR1 is KGHSH, CDR2 LQKENI, per germline. This clonotype originated in a woman in her thirties or forties with type 1 diabetes. The chain carries TRBV18 and TRBJ2-7, with 11 bases lining up with TRBD1. The material sequenced was central memory CD4+ T cells from blood. Written as DNA, the CDR3 is TGTGCCAGCTCACCACAGGGACAGGGGGTTCTCGAGCAGTACTTC. Translation gives CASSPQGQGVLEQYF.